This T cell receptor beta chain was recorded in a study of regulatory T cells in long-lasting Graves disease. Notes on the study in general: A greater number of public clonotypes (about 2,900) was shared by persistent patients than by new patients (about 880).

iRepertoire HTBI primers and Arm-PCR of CDR3 regions built TCR beta libraries. TCRdb re-analysed the multiplex PCR reads in MiXCR, keeping a single row per CDR3 protein. The sample has roughly 500,000 distinct CDR3 sequences, about 13% seen once. This clonotype was recorded many times. Antigen: not known. This CDR3 spans 12 amino acids. Germline V gives CDR1 MDHEN, CDR2 SYDVKM. Trimming took 3 bases from V and 9 from J, leaving 9 bases between them. Time point denoted: newly diagnosed GD, antithyroid drugs for less than 3 months. PBMCs were the source of the RNA used for TCR sequencing. These data are also associated with another study on T cells in Graves' hyperthyroidism and ophthalmopathy. Per that paper: Stability of Graves' hyperthyroidism was defined as absent ophthalmopathy progression within 18 months. The study enrolled patients aged 18 to 65 with newly diagnosed hyperthyroidism of under 2 months' duration.

This receptor was taken from a man under 40 with Graves disease. The specimen comprised peripheral blood mononuclear cells (PBMCs), sampled at new diagnosis, from a patient treated with antithyroid drugs. The J gene is TRBJ2-1, the V gene TRBV28; D call uncertain. DNA of the CDR3: TGTGCCAGCAGTTTGTTACAGAGTGAGCAGTTCTTC. This codes for CASSLLQSEQFF. The full variable domain, rest sourced from reference TRBV28 and TRBJ2-1, is DVKVTQSSRYLVKRTGEKVFLECVQDMDHENMFWYRQDPGLGLRLIYFSYDVKMKEKGDIPEGYSVSREKKERFSLILESASTNQTSMYLCASSLLQSEQFFGPGTRLTVL.